This entry features one T cell receptor (beta chain) sequence. This entry is derived from a study of blood T cell repertoires in COVID-19. Study-level information: The analysed material was cDNA or gDNA that came from T cells, B-cell-depleted T cells, or PBMCs.

Repertoires were generated with immunoSEQ multiplex PCR, while TCRdb's copy carries only in-frame clones and drops some. The sample yields approximately 260,000 clones, 84% seen once. The V and J ends lost 5 bases and 2 bases respectively, with 16 bases between them. The CDR3 spans 15 residues. In germline, CDR1 is SEHNR, CDR2 FQNEAQ (reference sequence). The chain joins TRBV7-9 to TRBJ2-7, with D possibly TRBD1 on 6 matching bases. Sample: peripheral blood. The sequence derives from a human donor in a cohort sampled during active COVID-19. CDR3 loop: CASSRGQNAAYEQYF. CDR3 DNA: TGTGCCAGCAGCCGTGGACAGAATGCTGCCTACGAGCAGTACTTC.